The rows below give T cell receptor beta chains drawn from one sample of a study of blood T cell repertoires in COVID-19. Profiled with immunoSEQ multiplex PCR; TCRdb holds only in-frame clones, not every one. This sample has some 17,000 clones, with roughly nine tenths found just once. Sequencing used peripheral blood. The receptors were sampled from a man over 45 with active COVID-19. The CDR3 runs from the conserved cysteine through the conserved F or W. The D gene is left open where the match is weak. Some rows mark clone size as missing; the rest say once, few, many or name a class of expanded clone.

j_call: TRBJ2-3; clone_size: .; v_call: TRBV9; d_call: .; cdr3_aa: CASGPGGRATDTQYF; cdr3_nt: TGTGCCAGCGGACCCGGAGGACGCGCCACAGATACGCAGTATTTT
j_call: TRBJ2-7; clone_size: .; v_call: TRBV4-2; d_call: TRBD2; cdr3_aa: CASSQEWRFSSGRLSYEQYF; cdr3_nt: TGTGCCAGCAGCCAAGAATGGAGGTTTTCTAGCGGCAGACTCTCCTACGAGCAGTACTTC
j_call: TRBJ1-5; clone_size: .; v_call: TRBV6-6; d_call: .; cdr3_aa: CASSYVYSNQPQHF; cdr3_nt: TGTGCCAGCAGTTATGTTTATAGCAATCAGCCCCAGCATTTT
j_call: TRBJ2-1; clone_size: .; v_call: TRBV2; d_call: TRBD1; cdr3_aa: CASRGDRYNEQFF; cdr3_nt: TGTGCCAGCAGGGGGGACAGGTACAATGAGCAGTTCTTC
j_call: TRBJ1-6; clone_size: .; v_call: TRBV7-3; d_call: TRBD1; cdr3_aa: CASSPHGTGGSPLHF; cdr3_nt: TGTGCCAGCAGCCCTCACGGGACAGGGGGTTCACCCCTCCACTTT
j_call: TRBJ2-1; clone_size: .; v_call: TRBV28; d_call: TRBD2; cdr3_aa: CASSLRRLGLAGARSYNEQFF; cdr3_nt: TGTGCCAGCAGTCTAAGGAGACTAGGACTAGCGGGAGCCCGCTCCTACAATGAGCAGTTCTTC
j_call: TRBJ1-4; clone_size: .; v_call: TRBV12-3/TRBV12-4; d_call: .; cdr3_aa: CASSPLPNEKLFF; cdr3_nt: TGTGCCAGCAGCCCCCTCCCTAATGAAAAACTGTTTTTT
j_call: TRBJ1-5; clone_size: .; v_call: TRBV11-2; d_call: .; cdr3_aa: CASSLGQGRQPQHF; cdr3_nt: TGTGCCAGCAGCTTGGGGCAGGGAAGGCAGCCCCAGCATTTT
j_call: TRBJ2-3; clone_size: large; v_call: TRBV27; d_call: .; cdr3_aa: CASSSTVTDTQYF; cdr3_nt: TGTGCCAGCAGTTCGACAGTCACAGATACGCAGTATTTT
j_call: TRBJ2-3; clone_size: .; v_call: TRBV20-1; d_call: TRBD2; cdr3_aa: CSASGLAGGPPDTQYF; cdr3_nt: TGCAGTGCTAGTGGACTAGCGGGAGGGCCACCAGATACGCAGTATTTT
j_call: TRBJ1-4; clone_size: .; v_call: TRBV30; d_call: .; cdr3_aa: CAWSGPSVGEKLFF; cdr3_nt: TGTGCCTGGAGTGGGCCCAGCGTCGGCGAAAAACTGTTTTTT
j_call: TRBJ2-1; clone_size: .; v_call: TRBV27; d_call: TRBD2; cdr3_aa: CASSLLLAGIYNEQFF; cdr3_nt: TGTGCCAGCAGTTTATTACTAGCGGGTATCTACAATGAGCAGTTCTTC
j_call: TRBJ1-3; clone_size: .; v_call: TRBV6-5; d_call: .; cdr3_aa: CASSMGGSAGNTIYF; cdr3_nt: TGTGCCAGCAGTATGGGGGGATCCGCGGGAAACACCATATATTTT
j_call: TRBJ2-7; clone_size: .; v_call: TRBV4-3; d_call: TRBD2; cdr3_aa: CASSLGLAGGYERYF; cdr3_nt: TGCGCCAGCAGCTTGGGACTAGCGGGGGGGTACGAGCGGTACTTC
j_call: TRBJ1-4; clone_size: .; v_call: TRBV27; d_call: .; cdr3_aa: CASREWGRTTNEKLFF; cdr3_nt: TGTGCCAGCAGGGAATGGGGGCGCACAACTAATGAAAAACTGTTTTTT
j_call: TRBJ1-5; clone_size: .; v_call: TRBV19; d_call: .; cdr3_aa: CASSGQLNQPQHF; cdr3_nt: TGTGCCAGTAGTGGGCAGCTCAATCAGCCCCAGCATTTT
j_call: TRBJ2-1; clone_size: .; v_call: TRBV18; d_call: TRBD2; cdr3_aa: CASSWGHGGGTSGRDEQFF; cdr3_nt: TGTGCCAGCTCATGGGGCCACGGTGGGGGGACTAGCGGGAGAGATGAGCAGTTCTTC
j_call: TRBJ1-5; clone_size: once; v_call: TRBV12-3/TRBV12-4; d_call: .; cdr3_aa: CASSLQGNQPQHF; cdr3_nt: TGTGCCAGCAGTTTACAGGGTAATCAGCCCCAGCATTTT
j_call: TRBJ1-2; clone_size: once; v_call: TRBV2; d_call: .; cdr3_aa: CASSRRGPDSPIYGYTF; cdr3_nt: TGTGCCAGCAGTCGAAGGGGCCCCGACAGTCCGATCTATGGCTACACCTTC
j_call: TRBJ1-5; clone_size: .; v_call: TRBV3-1/TRBV3-2; d_call: .; cdr3_aa: CASSQAGHQPQHF; cdr3_nt: TGTGCCAGCAGCCAAGCAGGGCATCAGCCCCAGCATTTT
j_call: TRBJ1-6; clone_size: once; v_call: TRBV5-4; d_call: .; cdr3_aa: CASSLTGDNSPLHF; cdr3_nt: TGTGCCAGCAGCTTGACAGGAGATAATTCACCCCTCCACTTT
j_call: TRBJ2-2; clone_size: .; v_call: TRBV24-1; d_call: .; cdr3_aa: CATSDQDILFDTGELFF; cdr3_nt: TGTGCCACCAGTGATCAGGACATTCTTTTCGACACCGGGGAGCTGTTTTTT
j_call: TRBJ1-1; clone_size: few; v_call: TRBV11-2; d_call: .; cdr3_aa: CASSPPGWGGASNTEAFF; cdr3_nt: TGTGCCAGCAGCCCACCGGGGTGGGGGGGCGCCTCGAACACTGAAGCTTTCTTT
j_call: TRBJ2-7; clone_size: .; v_call: TRBV6-1; d_call: .; cdr3_aa: CASSEAVTRSYEQYF; cdr3_nt: TGTGCCAGCAGTGAAGCGGTTACCAGATCCTACGAGCAGTACTTC
j_call: TRBJ2-5; clone_size: .; v_call: TRBV7-2; d_call: .; cdr3_aa: CASSLLSGRVRETQYF; cdr3_nt: TGTGCCAGCAGCCTATTGTCAGGCAGGGTAAGGGAGACCCAGTACTTC
j_call: TRBJ2-2; clone_size: .; v_call: TRBV5-4; d_call: TRBD1; cdr3_aa: CASSLAGTVNTGELFF; cdr3_nt: TGTGCCAGCAGCTTGGCTGGGACAGTGAACACCGGGGAGCTGTTTTTT
j_call: TRBJ2-5; clone_size: .; v_call: TRBV12-3/TRBV12-4; d_call: .; cdr3_aa: CASSLPGRETQYF; cdr3_nt: TGTGCCAGCAGTTTACCAGGGCGGGAGACCCAGTACTTC
j_call: TRBJ1-6; clone_size: .; v_call: TRBV7-9; d_call: .; cdr3_aa: CASSRSGPGKDSPLHF; cdr3_nt: TGTGCCAGCAGCAGATCGGGCCCGGGGAAAGATTCACCCCTCCACTTT
j_call: TRBJ1-4; clone_size: .; v_call: TRBV6-6; d_call: .; cdr3_aa: CASSYRDTANEKLFF; cdr3_nt: TGTGCCAGCAGTTACAGGGACACGGCTAATGAAAAACTGTTTTTT
j_call: TRBJ1-5; clone_size: .; v_call: TRBV28; d_call: .; cdr3_aa: CASSPQDSFQQPQHF; cdr3_nt: TGTGCCAGCAGTCCGCAGGACTCCTTCCAGCAGCCCCAGCATTTT
j_call: TRBJ2-7; clone_size: once; v_call: TRBV7-2; d_call: TRBD1; cdr3_aa: CASSLASSGTGGRYEQYF; cdr3_nt: TGTGCCAGCAGCTTAGCGTCTTCGGGGACAGGGGGCCGGTACGAGCAGTACTTC
j_call: TRBJ1-1; clone_size: .; v_call: TRBV7-9; d_call: .; cdr3_aa: CASSLGQLRAFF; cdr3_nt: TGTGCCAGCAGCTTAGGGCAGTTGCGGGCTTTCTTT
j_call: TRBJ2-1; clone_size: .; v_call: TRBV2; d_call: .; cdr3_aa: CASSRYWRGSYNEQFF; cdr3_nt: TGTGCCAGCAGTCGTTATTGGCGGGGATCCTACAATGAGCAGTTCTTC
j_call: TRBJ2-7; clone_size: .; v_call: TRBV11-2; d_call: .; cdr3_aa: CASSAHGQAGYEQYF; cdr3_nt: TGTGCCAGCAGCGCCCACGGGCAGGCGGGCTACGAGCAGTACTTC
j_call: TRBJ2-7; clone_size: .; v_call: TRBV6-5; d_call: TRBD2; cdr3_aa: CASSYSGGGYEQYF; cdr3_nt: TGTGCCAGCAGTTACTCGGGGGGGGGCTACGAGCAGTACTTC
j_call: TRBJ2-2; clone_size: .; v_call: TRBV5-1; d_call: .; cdr3_aa: CASSLGVDSLGPGELFF; cdr3_nt: TGCGCCAGCAGCTTGGGGGTGGACAGTTTAGGACCCGGGGAGCTGTTTTTT
j_call: TRBJ2-7; clone_size: .; v_call: TRBV7-8; d_call: TRBD2; cdr3_aa: CASSAGTSGTYEQYF; cdr3_nt: TGTGCCAGCAGCGCCGGGACTAGCGGTACCTACGAGCAGTACTTC
j_call: TRBJ2-5; clone_size: .; v_call: TRBV21-1; d_call: .; cdr3_aa: CASSCTSSGRGETQYF; cdr3_nt: TGTGCCAGCAGTTGTACTAGTAGCGGGAGAGGAGAGACCCAGTACTTC
j_call: TRBJ2-1; clone_size: .; v_call: TRBV19; d_call: .; cdr3_aa: CASSTPGWGRNEQFF; cdr3_nt: TGTGCCAGTAGTACCCCGGGGTGGGGTCGAAATGAGCAGTTCTTC
j_call: TRBJ2-1; clone_size: .; v_call: TRBV28; d_call: .; cdr3_aa: CASSYGLNYNEQFF; cdr3_nt: TGTGCCAGCAGCTACGGACTGAACTACAATGAGCAGTTCTTC
j_call: TRBJ2-7; clone_size: once; v_call: TRBV7-2; d_call: .; cdr3_aa: CASSPRTVPSPYEQYF; cdr3_nt: TGTGCCAGCAGCCCACGGACAGTTCCATCACCCTACGAGCAGTACTTC
j_call: TRBJ2-5; clone_size: .; v_call: TRBV11-2; d_call: .; cdr3_aa: CASSLGAGKETQYF; cdr3_nt: TGTGCCAGCAGCTTAGGGGCAGGGAAAGAGACCCAGTACTTC
j_call: TRBJ2-2; clone_size: .; v_call: TRBV5-1; d_call: .; cdr3_aa: CASRPAGNTGELFF; cdr3_nt: TGCGCCAGCAGACCCGCGGGGAACACCGGGGAGCTGTTTTTT
j_call: TRBJ2-3; clone_size: .; v_call: TRBV5-6; d_call: .; cdr3_aa: CASSTGRTDTQYF; cdr3_nt: TGTGCCAGCAGCACCGGGAGAACAGATACGCAGTATTTT
j_call: TRBJ2-7; clone_size: once; v_call: TRBV3-1/TRBV3-2; d_call: .; cdr3_aa: CASSQSLAFHEQYF; cdr3_nt: TGTGCCAGCAGCCAATCACTAGCTTTCCACGAGCAGTACTTC
j_call: TRBJ2-7; clone_size: few; v_call: TRBV13; d_call: TRBD1; cdr3_aa: CASSPKVPPLFRSDRGDYEQYF; cdr3_nt: TGTGCCAGCAGCCCCAAGGTCCCCCCCCTCTTTCGTTCGGACAGGGGAGACTACGAGCAGTACTTC
j_call: TRBJ2-5; clone_size: .; v_call: TRBV11-1; d_call: .; cdr3_aa: CASSFLPRGQETQYF; cdr3_nt: TGTGCCAGCAGCTTCCTCCCACGGGGCCAAGAGACCCAGTACTTC
j_call: TRBJ2-5; clone_size: large; v_call: TRBV30; d_call: TRBD2; cdr3_aa: CAWSPRLAGGPGTQYF; cdr3_nt: TGTGCCTGGAGTCCCCGACTAGCGGGAGGCCCTGGGACCCAGTACTTC
j_call: TRBJ2-2; clone_size: .; v_call: TRBV12-3/TRBV12-4; d_call: .; cdr3_aa: CASRKQETGELFF; cdr3_nt: TGTGCCAGCAGGAAACAGGAGACCGGGGAGCTGTTTTTT
j_call: TRBJ1-4; clone_size: .; v_call: TRBV4-3; d_call: .; cdr3_aa: CASSQQTATNEKLFF; cdr3_nt: TGCGCCAGCAGCCAACAGACAGCAACTAATGAAAAACTGTTTTTT
j_call: TRBJ2-5; clone_size: .; v_call: TRBV5-1; d_call: TRBD2; cdr3_aa: CASSLPGLAGETQYF; cdr3_nt: TGCGCCAGCAGCTTACCGGGACTAGCGGGAGAGACCCAGTACTTC
j_call: TRBJ2-2; clone_size: .; v_call: TRBV7-9; d_call: .; cdr3_aa: CASSSTGPTGELFF; cdr3_nt: TGTGCCAGCAGCTCAACAGGGCCCACCGGGGAGCTGTTTTTT